The 30 T cell receptor beta chains presented below share a single source sample, sequenced in a study of T cell repertoires in cytomegalovirus infection. TCRdb passed the reads through MiXCR, listing each CDR3 protein once. Counted here are about 260,000 distinct CDR3 sequences, around 15% occurring once; the ten biggest clones make up 8.5% to 9%. Material: PBMCs. The source of these receptors is a human donor in good health (CMV status not recorded). Some clones in this sample may be carry-over from other donors' samples.

This clonotype came up many times. The chain joins TRBV7-2 to TRBJ2-5; 10 positions agree with TRBD1. The CDR3 extends over 19 amino acids. Germline lookup yields CDR1 SGHTA and CDR2 FQGNSA. The junction had 15 bases not matched to a gene; V was cut back by 4 bases and J by 1 base. In DNA form, the CDR3 reads TGTGCCAGCAGCTCGTACGGGACAGGGGCCCCCTTGGGCCAAGAGACCCAGTACTTC. It yields the protein CASSSYGTGAPLGQETQYF.

The chain combines TRBV20-1 with TRBJ1-2; possibly TRBD1 for D (6 bases). CDR1 DFQATT and CDR2 SNEGSKA come from the germline V gene (reference sequence). Trimming took off 0 bases at V and 6 bases at J, with 14 bases between the two ends. The length of the CDR3 is 14 residues. In DNA form, the CDR3 reads TGCAGTGCTAGAGATGGAGGGAGGGGGGATGGCTACACCTTC. Residues: CSARDGGRGDGYTF.

The chain has TRBV4-2 and TRBJ1-2; maybe TRBD1 (6 bases). Germline loops: CDR1 LGHNA, CDR2 YNFKEQ. Trimming shortened V by 1 base and J by 4 bases, and 13 bases separated the two germline ends. CDR3 length: 15 amino acids. The CDR3 DNA is TGTGCCAGCAGCCAAGCGGGGGCTATTGGCTATGGCTACACCTTC. Protein: CASSQAGAIGYGYTF.

This clonotype was recorded many times. The gene calls are TRBV10-3 and TRBJ1-3, with D hard to call. The V end lost 0 bases, the J end lost 4 bases, and 13 bases lay between the germline ends. CDR3 length: 16 residues. Germline V gene lookup returns CDR1 ENHRY and CDR2 SYGVKD. The CDR3 DNA reads as TGTGCCATCAGTGAGTCTTACGCCGAGCGGGGAAACACCATATATTTT. Its protein is CAISESYAERGNTIYF.

This clonotype was observed many times. The V and J genes are TRBV19 and TRBJ1-5; 11 bases map to TRBD1. V lost 9 bases, J lost 1 base, and 11 bases stayed unmatched. Germline CDR1 is LNHDA and CDR2 is SQIVND (reference sequence). The CDR3 sequence is 17 residues long. CDR3 DNA sequence: TGTGCCAGCTCCGGGACAGGGGGATCCGGGAGCAATCAGCCCCAGCATTTT. Amino acid sequence: CASSGTGGSGSNQPQHF.

This clonotype was seen at least ten times. The DNA of the CDR3 is TGTGCCAGCAGCTCCGGCCGGGACAGTCCCTACGAGCAGTACTTC. Translating gives CASSSGRDSPYEQYF. This chain uses TRBV7-6 with TRBJ2-7; TRBD1 agrees at 7 bases. The junction had 8 bases not matched to a gene; V was cut back by 4 bases and J by 2 bases. This CDR3 comprises 15 residues. From germline, CDR1 is SGHVS and CDR2 FNYEAQ.

This clonotype showed up just a few times. The chain couples TRBV9 to TRBJ2-1; the match to TRBD2 covers 10 bases. The CDR3 length is 15 residues. Trimming removed 0 bases from V and 8 bases from J; junction bases left unmatched: 5. CDR1 SGDLS and CDR2 YYNGEE come from the germline V gene. This CDR3 is CASSVDPAGGHEQFF. The CDR3 coding sequence is TGTGCCAGCAGCGTAGATCCAGCGGGGGGGCATGAGCAGTTCTTC.

The V call is TRBV20-1, the J call TRBJ1-5; TRBD1 is a possible D gene (5 bases). This CDR3 has 14 amino acids. V lost 1 base and J 6 bases, leaving 13 bases between the germline ends. Germline V gene sequence: CDR1 DFQATT, CDR2 SNEGSKA (reference sequence). The CDR3 sequence: CSARGTHGGQPQHF. CDR3 nucleotides: TGCAGTGCTAGAGGGACTCACGGGGGTCAGCCCCAGCATTTT.

This clonotype was observed a single time. The chain recombines TRBV20-1 with TRBJ2-5; perhaps TRBD2 as D (5 bases). The CDR3 is made up of 12 amino acids. Trimming removed 1 base at V and 4 bases at J, with 7 bases between. CDR1 is DFQATT, CDR2 SNEGSKA, per germline (reference sequence). The DNA for the CDR3 is TGCAGTGCTAGAGTGGAGGCAGAGACCCAGTACTTC. Translating it yields CSARVEAETQYF.

This clonotype was recorded many times. The chain combines TRBV7-2 with TRBJ2-3; TRBD2 matches at 16 bases. V trimming: 4 bases; J trimming: 7 bases; junction bases outside the gene matches: 8. The CDR3 has 17 residues. Germline V lookup: CDR1 SGHTA, CDR2 FQGNSA. The CDR3 sequence is CASSSYPGLAGGYTQYF. DNA of the CDR3: TGTGCCAGCAGCTCTTACCCGGGACTAGCGGGAGGGTATACGCAGTATTTT.

The chain recombines TRBV6-1 with TRBJ2-7, with D perhaps matching TRBD1 (5 bases). Germline V lookup: CDR1 MNHNS, CDR2 SASEGT. V was pared by 5 bases and J by 3 bases, with 14 bases between. The CDR3 spans 14 residues. The CDR3 sequence is CASSNPTDGYEQYF. The CDR3 DNA follows: TGTGCCAGCAGTAATCCGACAGACGGCTACGAGCAGTACTTC.

The J gene is TRBJ1-5, the V gene TRBV20-1; 12 bases are shared with TRBD1. Per the germline V gene, CDR1 is DFQATT and CDR2 is SNEGSKA (reference sequence). Unmatched junction bases numbered 6, after V lost 3 bases and J lost 3 bases. The CDR3 is made up of 16 amino acids. The CDR3 nucleotides are TGCAGTGCTAGCCCGGGACAGGGGGCCGTCAATCAGCCCCAGCATTTT. Protein sequence: CSASPGQGAVNQPQHF.

This clonotype was picked up a small number of times. V and J are TRBV6-2 or TRBV6-3 and TRBJ2-5; D not resolved. Trimming removed 5 bases at V and 7 bases at J, with 20 bases between. This CDR3 is 15 amino acids long. CDR1 is MNHEY and CDR2 is SVGEGT in the germline V gene. The CDR3 loop reads CASSPLQTYLGTQYF. The CDR3 DNA reads TGTGCCAGCAGTCCGCTACAGACCTATTTGGGGACCCAGTACTTC.

This clonotype was picked up many times. V usage is TRBV7-9 and J usage is TRBJ2-1, with 8 bases fitting TRBD1. Per germline, CDR1 SEHNR and CDR2 FQNEAQ (reference sequence). Trimming at V came to 3 bases and at J to 0 bases, leaving 1 base not matched to a gene. CDR3 length: 15 residues. CDR3 sequence: CASSFTGGSYNEQFF. The DNA for the CDR3 is TGTGCCAGCAGCTTTACAGGGGGCTCCTACAATGAGCAGTTCTTC. Full variable domain (outside the CDR3, taken from reference TRBV7-9 and TRBJ2-1): DTGVSQNPRHKITKRGQNVTFRCDPISEHNRLYWYRQTLGQGPEFLTYFQNEAQLEKSRLLSDRFSAERPKGSFSTLEIQRTEQGDSAMYLCASSFTGGSYNEQFFGPGTRLTVL.

The chain uses TRBV10-3 and TRBJ1-1, with 10 bases matching TRBD1. The germline gives CDR1 ENHRY, CDR2 SYGVKD. The CDR3 spans 16 residues. The V gene end was trimmed by 3 bases and the J gene end by 7 bases; junction bases not matched to a gene: 11. The CDR3: CAISDARRQGASEAFF. Written as DNA, the CDR3 is TGTGCCATCAGTGACGCGAGGAGACAGGGGGCCAGTGAAGCTTTCTTT.

This clonotype has a count of ten or more. The rearrangement links TRBV7-2 to TRBJ2-5, with 8 nucleotides matching TRBD2. The J segment lost 5 bases and the V segment lost 4 bases, leaving 9 bases of the junction unmatched. Germline assignment: CDR1 SGHTA and CDR2 FQGNSA. This CDR3 comprises 15 residues. The CDR3 loop is CASSSSGGRAETQYF. CDR3 sequence (DNA): TGTGCCAGCAGCTCCTCGGGAGGGCGGGCGGAGACCCAGTACTTC. Full variable domain (rest looked up from reference TRBV7-2 and TRBJ2-5): GAGVSQSPSNKVTEKGKDVELRCDPISGHTALYWYRQSLGQGLEFLIYFQGNSAPDKSGLPSDRFSAERTGGSVSTLTIQRTQQEDSAVYLCASSSSGGRAETQYFGPGTRLLVL.

This rearrangement joins TRBV20-1 to TRBJ1-1; D remains unclear. Germline CDR1 is DFQATT and CDR2 is SNEGSKA (reference sequence). The CDR3 has 15 amino acids. Trimming shortened V by 4 bases and J by 2 bases, and 17 bases separated the two germline ends. Written as DNA, the CDR3 is TGCAGTGCTACCCCTCCAAAAGGAAAAAACACTGAAGCTTTCTTT. It translates to CSATPPKGKNTEAFF.

This chain uses TRBV20-1 with TRBJ2-7; D may be TRBD1 (5 bases). Trimming left V 5 bases short and J 4 bases short, with 9 bases between. Germline V gives CDR1 DFQATT, CDR2 SNEGSKA (reference sequence). The CDR3 totals 11 residues. The DNA of the CDR3 is TGCAGTGCTGCGACAGAATACGAGCAGTACTTC. Translated, it gives CSAATEYEQYF.

The genes are TRBV4-3 and TRBJ2-7; D could derive from TRBD1 or TRBD2 (5 bases each). Germline loops: CDR1 LGHNA, CDR2 YSLEER. V shed 1 base and J shed 2 bases, with 15 bases lying between them. The CDR3 loop spans 16 amino acids. In DNA form, the CDR3 reads TGCGCCAGCAGCCAAGTTCTTCGGGACCCGACCTACGAGCAGTACTTC. Translation: CASSQVLRDPTYEQYF.

This clonotype was detected a few times. The chain has TRBV10-1 and TRBJ1-1, with D unclear. Per germline, CDR1 WNHNN and CDR2 SYGVQD (reference sequence). CDR3 size: 13 residues. The V gene lost 2 bases and the J gene lost 3 bases, with 7 bases spanning the gap. In nucleotides, the CDR3 is TGCGCCAGCAGTGAGCGGTGGGACACTGAAGCTTTCTTT. Translating it yields CASSERWDTEAFF.

This clonotype was found many times. The CDR3 coding sequence is TGTGCCAGCAGCTTGAGGGTTCCAGATACGCAGTATTTT. Protein sequence: CASSLRVPDTQYF. The chain links TRBV7-3 to TRBJ2-3; D is possibly TRBD2 (5 bases). In germline, CDR1 is SGHTA, CDR2 FQGTGA. Trimming removed 3 bases from V and 4 bases from J, with 8 bases in between. The CDR3 covers 13 residues.

This clonotype was counted only a few times. The chain is built from TRBV7-9 and TRBJ2-1, with TRBD1 identical over 7 bases. The trim removed 4 bases at V and 0 bases at J, leaving 12 bases unmatched. From germline, CDR1 is SEHNR and CDR2 FQNEAQ (reference sequence). This CDR3 spans 18 amino acids. The CDR3 protein is CASSSGDPGDSSYNEQFF. CDR3 DNA sequence: TGTGCCAGCAGCTCCGGGGATCCAGGGGACAGCTCCTACAATGAGCAGTTCTTC.

This clonotype was found many times. V usage is TRBV7-2 and J usage is TRBJ2-2; D is perhaps TRBD1 or TRBD2 (6 bases each). This CDR3 region has 15 residues. The V end was cut by 2 bases, the J end by 3 bases, with 10 bases between. Germline V gene data show CDR1 as SGHTA and CDR2 as FQGNSA. The CDR3, as DNA: TGTGCCAGCAGCTTATCGGGGGCCTACACCGGGGAGCTGTTTTTT. This codes for CASSLSGAYTGELFF.

With regard to this clonotype: Its ends do not fully match the called genes, so a read error is possible. The chain uses TRBV6-2 or TRBV6-3 and TRBJ1-5; 8 nucleotides align to TRBD1. CDR1 is MNHEY, CDR2 SVGEGT, per germline. This CDR3 contains 15 residues. Here the CDR3 reads CASSDDRGSNQSQHF. DNA of the CDR3: TGTGCCAGCAGTGACGACAGGGGTAGCAATCAGTCCCAGCATTTT.

In its sample, this clonotype was seen many times. The J gene is TRBJ1-1, the V gene TRBV5-1; 8 nucleotides agree with TRBD1. This CDR3 has 17 amino acids. Trimming at V came to 0 bases and at J to 0 bases, leaving 7 bases not matched to a gene. CDR1 SGHRS and CDR2 YFSETQ come from the germline V gene. Here the CDR3 DNA reads TGCGCCAGCAGCTTGGCTGGACAGGGCCAATTGAACACTGAAGCTTTCTTT. It yields the protein CASSLAGQGQLNTEAFF. Complete variable domain (other parts from reference TRBV5-1 and TRBJ1-1): KAGVTQTPRYLIKTRGQQVTLSCSPISGHRSVSWYQQTPGQGLQFLFEYFSETQRNKGNFPGRFSGRQFSNSRSEMNVSTLELGDSALYLCASSLAGQGQLNTEAFFGQGTRLTVV.

This clonotype was found many times. The rearrangement links TRBV11-2 to TRBJ1-3; D gene uncertain. The CDR3 extends over 15 amino acids. V was shortened by 8 bases and J by 2 bases, with 16 bases between the two germline ends. Germline V gives CDR1 SGHAT, CDR2 FQNNGV. CDR3 in amino acids: CASANLGIAGNTIYF. DNA for the CDR3: TGTGCCAGCGCCAACCTGGGGATCGCTGGAAACACCATATATTTT. The full variable domain, in which reference TRBV11-2 and TRBJ1-3 provide the parts outside the CDR3, is EAGVAQSPRYKIIEKRQSVAFWCNPISGHATLYWYQQILGQGPKLLIQFQNNGVVDDSQLPKDRFSAERLKGVDSTLKIQPAKLEDSAVYLCASANLGIAGNTIYFGEGSWLTVV.

This clonotype was recorded many times. This sequence joins TRBV7-2 and TRBJ1-2, with TRBD1 matching over 9 bases. The V gene end was trimmed by 0 bases and the J gene end by 6 bases; junction bases not matched to a gene: 2. CDR3 size: 14 residues. Germline V gene sequence: CDR1 SGHTA, CDR2 FQGNSA. Written as DNA, the CDR3 is TGTGCCAGCAGCTTAGCCGGGACAGGGAATGGCTACACCTTC. Protein product: CASSLAGTGNGYTF.

At least ten counts were recorded for this clonotype. The chain links TRBV7-6 to TRBJ1-2, with TRBD1 matching 8 bases. The germline gives CDR1 SGHVS, CDR2 FNYEAQ. With V trimmed by 0 bases and J by 7 bases, 7 bases remained unmatched. The CDR3 loop spans 15 amino acids. The CDR3 DNA reads TGTGCCAGCAGCTTAGCGCCCCAGGGGGCCCGTGGCTACACCTTC. This translates into CASSLAPQGARGYTF. The full variable domain, rest sourced from reference TRBV7-6 and TRBJ1-2, is GAGVSQSPRYKVTKRGQDVALRCDPISGHVSLYWYRQALGQGPEFLTYFNYEAQQDKSGLPNDRFSAERPEGSISTLTIQRTEQRDSAMYRCASSLAPQGARGYTFGSGTRLTVV.

This clonotype appeared many times. J is TRBJ2-7 and V is TRBV7-2; the D gene is possibly TRBD1 (6 bases). The CDR3 is 14 amino acids. The germline CDR1 and CDR2 sequences are SGHTA and FQGNSA. Trimming pared 4 bases from V and 0 bases from J, leaving 10 bases between. The CDR3 protein is CASSYRASSYEQYF. In DNA form, the CDR3 reads TGTGCCAGCAGCTACAGGGCGAGCTCCTACGAGCAGTACTTC.

The chain couples TRBV12-3 or TRBV12-4 to TRBJ2-5; 14 bases agree with TRBD2. Trimming removed 5 bases from V and 5 bases from J; junction bases left unmatched: 7. The CDR3 covers 16 residues. Here the CDR3 DNA reads TGTGCCAGCAGTCGGACTAGCGGGAGGCCGGTGGAGACCCAGTACTTC. Translating gives CASSRTSGRPVETQYF.